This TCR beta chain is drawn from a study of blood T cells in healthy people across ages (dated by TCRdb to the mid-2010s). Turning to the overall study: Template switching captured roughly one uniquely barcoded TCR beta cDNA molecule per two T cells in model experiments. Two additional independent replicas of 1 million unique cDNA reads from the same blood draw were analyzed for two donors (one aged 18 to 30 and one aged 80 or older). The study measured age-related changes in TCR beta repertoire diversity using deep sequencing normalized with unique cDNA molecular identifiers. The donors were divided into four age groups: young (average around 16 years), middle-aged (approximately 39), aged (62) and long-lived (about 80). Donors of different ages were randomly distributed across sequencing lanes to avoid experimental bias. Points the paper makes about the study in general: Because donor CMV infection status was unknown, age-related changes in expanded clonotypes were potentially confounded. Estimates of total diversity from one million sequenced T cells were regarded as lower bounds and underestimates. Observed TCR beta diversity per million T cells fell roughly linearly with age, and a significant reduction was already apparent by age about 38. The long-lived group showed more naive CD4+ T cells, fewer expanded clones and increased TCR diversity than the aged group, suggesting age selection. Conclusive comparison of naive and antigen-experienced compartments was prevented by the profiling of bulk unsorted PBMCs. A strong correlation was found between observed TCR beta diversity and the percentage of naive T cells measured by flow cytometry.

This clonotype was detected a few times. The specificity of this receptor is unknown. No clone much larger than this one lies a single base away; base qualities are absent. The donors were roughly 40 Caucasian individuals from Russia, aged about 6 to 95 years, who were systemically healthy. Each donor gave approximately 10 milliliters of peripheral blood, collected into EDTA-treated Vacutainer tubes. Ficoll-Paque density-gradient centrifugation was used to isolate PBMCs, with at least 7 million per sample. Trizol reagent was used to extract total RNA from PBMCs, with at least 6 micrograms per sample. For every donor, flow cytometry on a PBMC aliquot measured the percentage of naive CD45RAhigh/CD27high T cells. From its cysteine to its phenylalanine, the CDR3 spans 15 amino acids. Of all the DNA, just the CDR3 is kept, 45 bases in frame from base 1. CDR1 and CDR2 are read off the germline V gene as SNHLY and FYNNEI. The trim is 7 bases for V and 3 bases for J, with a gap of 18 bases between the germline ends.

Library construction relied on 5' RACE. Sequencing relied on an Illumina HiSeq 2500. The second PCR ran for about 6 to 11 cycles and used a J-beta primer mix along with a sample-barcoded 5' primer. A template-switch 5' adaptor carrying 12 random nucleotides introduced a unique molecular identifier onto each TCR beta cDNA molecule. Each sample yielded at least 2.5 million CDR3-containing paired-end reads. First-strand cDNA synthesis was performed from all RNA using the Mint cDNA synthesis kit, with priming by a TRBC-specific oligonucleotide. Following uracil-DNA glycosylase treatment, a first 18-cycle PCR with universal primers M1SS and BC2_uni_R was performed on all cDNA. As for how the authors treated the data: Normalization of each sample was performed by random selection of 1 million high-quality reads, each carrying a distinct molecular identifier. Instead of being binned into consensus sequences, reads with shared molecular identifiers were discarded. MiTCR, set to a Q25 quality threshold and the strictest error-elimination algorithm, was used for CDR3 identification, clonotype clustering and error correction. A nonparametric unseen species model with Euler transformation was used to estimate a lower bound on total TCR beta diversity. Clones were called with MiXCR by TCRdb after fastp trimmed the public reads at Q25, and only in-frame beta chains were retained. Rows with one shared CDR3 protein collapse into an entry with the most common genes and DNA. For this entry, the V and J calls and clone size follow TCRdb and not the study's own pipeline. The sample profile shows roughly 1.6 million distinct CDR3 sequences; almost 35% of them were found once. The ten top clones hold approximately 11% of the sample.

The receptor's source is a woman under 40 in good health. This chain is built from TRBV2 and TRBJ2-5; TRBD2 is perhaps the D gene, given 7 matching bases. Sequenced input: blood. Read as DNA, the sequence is TGTGCCAGCACCCTGGAGCGGGACACGAAAGAGACCCAGTACTTC. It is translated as CASTLERDTKETQYF.